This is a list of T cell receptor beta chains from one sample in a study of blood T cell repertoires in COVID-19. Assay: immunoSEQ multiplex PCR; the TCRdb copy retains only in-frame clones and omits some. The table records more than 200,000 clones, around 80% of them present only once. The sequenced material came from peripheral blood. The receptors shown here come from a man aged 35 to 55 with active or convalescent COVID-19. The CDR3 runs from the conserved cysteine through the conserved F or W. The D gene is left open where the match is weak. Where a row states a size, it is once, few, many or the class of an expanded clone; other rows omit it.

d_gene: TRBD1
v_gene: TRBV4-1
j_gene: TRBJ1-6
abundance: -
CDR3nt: TGCGCCAGCAGCCGGGCGACAGGGGGCGACTCACCCCTCCACTTT
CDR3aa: CASSRATGGDSPLHF

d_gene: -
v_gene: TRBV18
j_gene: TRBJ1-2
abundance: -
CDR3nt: TGTGCCAGCTCTCAGCAGACAGAAAACTATGGCTACACCTTC
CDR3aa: CASSQQTENYGYTF

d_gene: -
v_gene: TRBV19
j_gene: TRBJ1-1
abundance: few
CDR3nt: TGTGCCAGTAGTATAGGGTTTGGGACACAGAACACTGAAGCTTTCTTT
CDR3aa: CASSIGFGTQNTEAFF

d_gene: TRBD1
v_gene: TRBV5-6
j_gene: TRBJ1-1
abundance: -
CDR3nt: TGTGCCAGCAGCACGCTTCAGGGGGCAACTGAAGCTTTCTTT
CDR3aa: CASSTLQGATEAFF

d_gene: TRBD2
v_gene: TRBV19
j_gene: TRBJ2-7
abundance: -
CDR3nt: TGTGCCAGTAGTATAGTGGGGGGAGGGCCACCGGGCGAGCAGTACTTC
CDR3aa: CASSIVGGGPPGEQYF

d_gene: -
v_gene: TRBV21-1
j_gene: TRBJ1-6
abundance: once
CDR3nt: TGTGCCAGCAGCAAAGTCCCCCTTCCCCCCTATAATTCACCCCTCCACTTT
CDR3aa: CASSKVPLPPYNSPLHF

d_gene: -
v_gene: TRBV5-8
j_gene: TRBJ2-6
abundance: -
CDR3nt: TGTGCCAGCAGCTCCAGCTCTGGGGCCAACGTCCTGACTTTC
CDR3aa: CASSSSSGANVLTF

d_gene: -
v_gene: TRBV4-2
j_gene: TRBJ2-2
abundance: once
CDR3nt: TGTGCCAGCAGCCAGGAGACAGTCTCCTGGGAGCTGTTTTTT
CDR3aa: CASSQETVSWELFF

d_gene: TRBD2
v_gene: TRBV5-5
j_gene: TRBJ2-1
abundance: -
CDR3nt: TGTGCCAGCAGCCATATGCCCGGTGTAGCGGGGGACAATGAGCAGTTCTTC
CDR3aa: CASSHMPGVAGDNEQFF

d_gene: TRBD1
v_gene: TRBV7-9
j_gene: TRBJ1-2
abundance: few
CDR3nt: TGTGCCAGCAGCCGTCGGGACAGTTCTAACTATGGCTACACCTTC
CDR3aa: CASSRRDSSNYGYTF

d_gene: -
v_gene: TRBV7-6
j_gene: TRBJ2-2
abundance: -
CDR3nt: TGTGCCAGCAGCGTCGTGTTCACCGGGGAGCTGTTTTTT
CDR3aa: CASSVVFTGELFF

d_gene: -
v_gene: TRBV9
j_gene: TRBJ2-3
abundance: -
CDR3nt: TGTGCCAGCAGCGTGGCCACAGGAGGGTCAGATACGCAGTATTTT
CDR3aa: CASSVATGGSDTQYF

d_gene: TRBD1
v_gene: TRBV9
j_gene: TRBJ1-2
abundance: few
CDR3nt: TGTGCCAGCAGCGACTACGGACAGGCTTTAAAGGGCTACACCTTC
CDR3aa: CASSDYGQALKGYTF

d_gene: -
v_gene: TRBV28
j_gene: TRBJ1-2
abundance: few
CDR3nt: TGTGCCAGCAGCAACCGGGGGATGGGGAACTATGGCTACACCTTC
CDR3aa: CASSNRGMGNYGYTF

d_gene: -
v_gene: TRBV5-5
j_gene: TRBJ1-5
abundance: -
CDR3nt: TGTGCCAGCAGCTTGAATAGCGGATATAGCAATCAGCCCCAGCATTTT
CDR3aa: CASSLNSGYSNQPQHF

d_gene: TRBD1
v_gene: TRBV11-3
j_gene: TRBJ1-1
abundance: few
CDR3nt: TGTGCCAGCAGCTTAGGGCAGGGGGCTGGCGCTTTCTTT
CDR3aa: CASSLGQGAGAFF

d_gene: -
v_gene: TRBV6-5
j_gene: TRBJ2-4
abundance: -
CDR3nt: TGTGCCAGCAGTTACTCTCTCTTAGCCAAAAACATTCAGTACTTC
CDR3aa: CASSYSLLAKNIQYF

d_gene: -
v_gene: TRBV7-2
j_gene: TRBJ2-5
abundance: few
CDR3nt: TGTGCCAGCAGCTTCAACAGGGTTCAAGAGACCCAGTACTTC
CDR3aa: CASSFNRVQETQYF

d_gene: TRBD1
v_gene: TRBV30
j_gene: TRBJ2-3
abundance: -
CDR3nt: TGTGCCTGGAGTCCACCACCGGGACAGAAGACAGATACGCAGTATTTT
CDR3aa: CAWSPPPGQKTDTQYF

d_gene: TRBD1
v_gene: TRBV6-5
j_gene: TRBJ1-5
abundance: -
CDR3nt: TGTGCCAGCAGTTACTCGGGACAGAAAAATCAGCCCCAGCATTTT
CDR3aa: CASSYSGQKNQPQHF

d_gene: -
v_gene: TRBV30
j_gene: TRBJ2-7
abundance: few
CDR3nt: TGTGCCTGGAGTGCCGACAGGATACGGTCCCTCTTC
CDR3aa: CAWSADRIRSLF

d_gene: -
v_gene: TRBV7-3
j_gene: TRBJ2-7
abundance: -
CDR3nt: TGTGCCAGCAGCGACGAACACTGGAGCGAGCAGTACTTC
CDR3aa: CASSDEHWSEQYF

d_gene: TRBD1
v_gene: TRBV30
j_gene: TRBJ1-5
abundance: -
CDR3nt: TGTGCCTGGGTCCGGACAGGCAAACAGCCCCAGCATTTT
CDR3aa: CAWVRTGKQPQHF

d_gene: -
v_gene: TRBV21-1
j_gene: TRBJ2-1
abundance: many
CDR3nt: TGTGCCAGCAGCACCAAACCCGACAGGGTTAACAATGAGCAGTTCTTC
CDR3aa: CASSTKPDRVNNEQFF

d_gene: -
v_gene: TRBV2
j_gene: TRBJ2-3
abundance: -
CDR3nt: TGTGCCAGCATCGCCGGGACTGCACAGATTGGCAATACGCAGTATTTT
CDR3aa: CASIAGTAQIGNTQYF

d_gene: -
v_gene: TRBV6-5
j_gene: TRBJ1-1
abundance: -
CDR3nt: TGTGCCAGTCTAAAAACGGGGGGGCCCGAAGCTTTCTTT
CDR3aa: CASLKTGGPEAFF

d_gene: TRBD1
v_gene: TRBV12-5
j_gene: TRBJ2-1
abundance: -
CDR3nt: TGTGCTAGTGGTTTGGCCCCTCAGGGGGCGTCCTACAATGAGCAGTTCTTC
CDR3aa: CASGLAPQGASYNEQFF

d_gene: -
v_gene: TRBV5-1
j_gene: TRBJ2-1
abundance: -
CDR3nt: TGCGCCAGCAGCTTGCTCGGCGGGAAATACAATGAGCAGTTCTTC
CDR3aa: CASSLLGGKYNEQFF

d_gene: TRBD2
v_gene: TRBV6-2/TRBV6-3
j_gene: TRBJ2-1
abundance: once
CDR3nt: TGTGCCAGCAGTTATTACAGAGGGCGGGAGTACAATGAGCAGTTCTTC
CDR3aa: CASSYYRGREYNEQFF

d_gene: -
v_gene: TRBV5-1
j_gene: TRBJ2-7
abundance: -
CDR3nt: TGCGCCAGCAGCATTAGTAGCTCCTACGAGCAGTACTTC
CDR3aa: CASSISSSYEQYF

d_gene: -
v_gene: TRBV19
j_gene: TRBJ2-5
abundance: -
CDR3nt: TGTGCCAGTATCTCCCCGACGGGGACCCAGTACTTC
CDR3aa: CASISPTGTQYF

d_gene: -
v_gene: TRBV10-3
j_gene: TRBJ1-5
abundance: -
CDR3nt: TGTGCCGACACCCGGGATCTCGGACAGCCCCAGCATTTT
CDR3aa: CADTRDLGQPQHF

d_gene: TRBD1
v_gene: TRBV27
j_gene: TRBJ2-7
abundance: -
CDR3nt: TGTGCCAGCAGGCTCCGGGACAGGGGGCACCCCCTTGGGTACGAGCAGTACTTC
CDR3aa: CASRLRDRGHPLGYEQYF

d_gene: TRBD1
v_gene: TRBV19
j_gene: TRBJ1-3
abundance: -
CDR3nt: TGTGCCAGTAAGGGACAGGGGACTGGAAACACCATATATTTT
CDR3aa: CASKGQGTGNTIYF

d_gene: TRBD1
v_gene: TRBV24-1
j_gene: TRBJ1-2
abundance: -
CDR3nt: TGTGCCACCAGTGATTTCGCGGGACAGACCTACACCTTC
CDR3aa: CATSDFAGQTYTF

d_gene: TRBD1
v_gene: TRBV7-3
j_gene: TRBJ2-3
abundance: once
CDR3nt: TGTGCCAGCAGCTTAGGACAGGGGCACACAGATACGCAGTATTTT
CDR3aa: CASSLGQGHTDTQYF

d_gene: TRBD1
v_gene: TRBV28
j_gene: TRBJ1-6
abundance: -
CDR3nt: TGTGCCAGCAGTTCTCGACCCCGGGACAGGAATTCACCCCTCCACTTT
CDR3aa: CASSSRPRDRNSPLHF

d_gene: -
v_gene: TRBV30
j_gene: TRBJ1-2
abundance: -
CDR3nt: TGTGCCTGGAGTGCCCCCGCCACATTCTTGTGGTACACCTTC
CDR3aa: CAWSAPATFLWYTF

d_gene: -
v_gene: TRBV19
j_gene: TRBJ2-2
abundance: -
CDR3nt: TGTGCAAGTAGTATAGTTTCAGGGGCAGGCGGGGAGCTGTTTTTT
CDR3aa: CASSIVSGAGGELFF

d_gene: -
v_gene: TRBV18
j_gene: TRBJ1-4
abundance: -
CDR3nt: TGTGCCAGCTCACCACCGGACCGGGGTAATGAAAAACTGTTTTTT
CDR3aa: CASSPPDRGNEKLFF

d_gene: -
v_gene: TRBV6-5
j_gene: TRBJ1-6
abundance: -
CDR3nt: TGTGCCAGCACGAGCTCCTATAATTCACCCCTCCACTTT
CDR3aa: CASTSSYNSPLHF

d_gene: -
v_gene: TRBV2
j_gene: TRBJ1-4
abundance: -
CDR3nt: TGTGCCAGCAGTGAAAACAGAGGAGGGGAAAAACTGTTTTTT
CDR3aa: CASSENRGGEKLFF

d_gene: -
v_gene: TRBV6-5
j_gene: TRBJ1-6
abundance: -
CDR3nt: TGTGCCAGCGGCAGGGGCTCCTATAATTCACCCCTCCACTTT
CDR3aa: CASGRGSYNSPLHF